What follows describes a single T cell receptor (beta chain). The antigen is undetermined. Production of TCR beta cDNA relied on 5'RACE template switching with UMIs. TCRdb reprocessed the 5' RACE reads and reports one entry per CDR3 protein, with no DNA. The repertoire table contains approximately 110,000 distinct CDR3 sequences. This specimen belongs to a study of T cells expressing NK-cell markers. About the study: Beta-chain profiling covered CD3+CD56+NKG2C+, CD3+CD56+NKG2C- and CD3+CD56-NKG2C+ sorted subsets. General study findings and limits: Expanded clones of NKG2C+ T cells had an unclear HCMV specificity. Dominant NKG2C+ clonotypes were found to form about 1.0-7.5% of CD8+ T cells in over five donors.

The CDR3 totals 15 residues. The germline V gene has CDR1 LGHNA and CDR2 YSLEER. Sequencing was carried out using blood T cells: a sorted CD56 or NKG2C T cell subset, CD4+ or CD8+ T cells, or bulk PBMC T cells (not recorded which). The chain couples TRBV4-3 to TRBJ2-5; TCRdb indicates TRBD2, and absent DNA this call remains unverified. The TCR originated in a woman aged 18 to 75 in good health. The CDR3 reads CASSQIAGEAETQYF.